This T cell receptor beta chain was sequenced in a study of Graves' ophthalmopathy and Graves' hyperthyroidism. General study findings and limits: Predictions made by the model for ophthalmopathy progression reached roughly 64% sensitivity and about 72% specificity. In separating ophthalmopathy from stable hyperthyroidism, a 13-signature model achieved 85% to 90% sensitivity and nearly 84% specificity.

This clonotype was counted many times. Its target is not known. The CDR3 spans 13 residues. Trimming cost V 3 bases and J 4 bases, with 10 bases left between them. Germline V CDR1 and CDR2: SGHTA, FQGNSA. RNA transcripts were the source from which TCR beta CDR3 regions were amplified. A first-round RT-PCR used HTBI primers, followed by a second-round multiplex PCR. TCRdb used MiXCR to reprocess the multiplex PCR reads, holding one entry per CDR3 protein. This sample has about 480,000 distinct CDR3 sequences; 13% to 15% occur once, and the top ten carry 9.5% to 10%. V is TRBV7-2 and J is TRBJ2-7, with D hard to call. Sequenced material: blood. The TCR originated in a woman aged 25-40 years with Graves' ophthalmopathy. The CDR3 sequence is CASSFPAGYEQYF. CDR3 DNA sequence: TGTGCCAGCAGCTTTCCCGCCGGATACGAGCAGTACTTC.